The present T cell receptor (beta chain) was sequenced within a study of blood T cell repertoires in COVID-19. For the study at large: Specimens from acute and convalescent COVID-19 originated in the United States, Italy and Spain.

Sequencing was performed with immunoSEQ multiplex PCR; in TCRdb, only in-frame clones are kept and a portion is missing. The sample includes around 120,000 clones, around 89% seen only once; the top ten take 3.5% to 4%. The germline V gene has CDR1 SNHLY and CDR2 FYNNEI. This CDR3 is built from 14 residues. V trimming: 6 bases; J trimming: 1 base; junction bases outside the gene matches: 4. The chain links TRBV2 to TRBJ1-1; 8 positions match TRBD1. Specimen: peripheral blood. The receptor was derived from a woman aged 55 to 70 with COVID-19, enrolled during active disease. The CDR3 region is CASRDREANTEAFF. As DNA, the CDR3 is TGTGCCAGCAGGGACAGGGAGGCGAACACTGAAGCTTTCTTT.